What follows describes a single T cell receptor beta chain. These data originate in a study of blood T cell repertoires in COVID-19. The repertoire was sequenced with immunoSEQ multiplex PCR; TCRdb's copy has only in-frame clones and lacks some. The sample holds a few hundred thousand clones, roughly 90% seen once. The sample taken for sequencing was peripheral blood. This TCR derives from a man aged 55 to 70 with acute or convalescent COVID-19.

The CDR3 bases are TGTGCCAGTACCATTGGCTCCGGGACAGGGGGCCGTCAGCCCCAGCATTTT. Translation: CASTIGSGTGGRQPQHF. The chain recombines TRBV19 with TRBJ1-5, with 12 bases identical to TRBD1. The ends lost 7 bases at V and 6 bases at J; junction bases unmatched: 13. There are 17 residues in the CDR3. Germline-derived CDR1 and CDR2 are LNHDA and SQIVND (reference sequence). The full variable domain, with the rest looked up from reference TRBV19 and TRBJ1-5, is DGGITQSPKYLFRKEGQNVTLSCEQNLNHDAMYWYRQDPGQGLRLIYYSQIVNDFQKGDIAEGYSVSREKKESFPLTVTSAQKNPTAFYLCASTIGSGTGGRQPQHFGDGTRLSIL.